The 2 T cell receptor beta chains below all came from one sample that was sequenced in a study of blood T cells in healthy people across ages. The authors ran a second PCR of roughly 6 to 12 cycles using a sample-barcoded 5' primer and a J-beta primer mix. TCRdb passed the 5' RACE reads through MiXCR, listing each CDR3 protein once. The repertoire consists of roughly 1,100,000 distinct CDR3 sequences, with approximately 25% occurring once and the leading ten covering around 0.75%. The same data also went into a second study, on T cells of mothers and their children.

Sequencing used blood. These receptors originate from a girl aged 2-15 years in good health.

The chain carries TRBV6-2 or TRBV6-3 and TRBJ2-7; tentative D call: TRBD1 (6 bases). CDR1 is MNHEY, CDR2 SVGEGT, per germline. The CDR3 covers 16 residues. V was clipped by 4 bases and J by 5 bases, with 21 bases between them. As DNA, the CDR3 is TGTGCCAGCAGTTTTGGTACTGGGGGCGGAAGGAACGAGCAGTACTTC. It yields the protein CASSFGTGGGRNEQYF.

This clonotype was observed a few times. This chain joins TRBV7-3 and TRBJ2-7; TRBD2 agrees at 9 bases. CDR1 and CDR2 from the germline V gene are SGHTA and FQGTGA. V shed 5 bases and J 3 bases; nucleotides not matched to a gene: 11. The CDR3 spans 16 residues. Written as DNA, the CDR3 is TGTGCCAGCAGCCAATTCGGCGGCGGGGGGGACTACGAGCAGTACTTC. This codes for CASSQFGGGGDYEQYF.